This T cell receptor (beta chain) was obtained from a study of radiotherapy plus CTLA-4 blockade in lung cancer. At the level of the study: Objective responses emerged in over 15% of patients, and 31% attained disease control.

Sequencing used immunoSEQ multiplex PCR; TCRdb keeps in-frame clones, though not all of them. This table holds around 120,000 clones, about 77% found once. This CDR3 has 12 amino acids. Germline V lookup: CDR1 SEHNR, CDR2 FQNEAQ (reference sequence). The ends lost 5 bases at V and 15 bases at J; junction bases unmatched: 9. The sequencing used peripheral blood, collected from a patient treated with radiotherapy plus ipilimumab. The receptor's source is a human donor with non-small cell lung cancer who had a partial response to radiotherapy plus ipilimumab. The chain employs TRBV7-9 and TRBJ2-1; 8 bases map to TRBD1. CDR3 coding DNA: TGTGCCAGCAGCCGCAAGTGGACAGGGCTGTTCTTC. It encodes CASSRKWTGLFF. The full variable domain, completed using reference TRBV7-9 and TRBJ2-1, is DTGVSQNPRHKITKRGQNVTFRCDPISEHNRLYWYRQTLGQGPEFLTYFQNEAQLEKSRLLSDRFSAERPKGSFSTLEIQRTEQGDSAMYLCASSRKWTGLFFGPGTRLTVL.